This record concerns one TCR beta chain sequence. Antigen unknown. The data are from a study of T cell responses to AZD1222 COVID-19 vaccine. TCRdb's copy holds only in-frame clones and misses some; the assay was immunoSEQ multiplex PCR. The sample holds about 88,000 clones, roughly nine tenths seen once. Study-wide results and caveats: Baseline serostatus was positive in only a handful of AZD1222 recipients. Sampling that yielded the repertoires occurred only after the peak T cell response. Targeting of unmutated variant regions was reportedly seen in nearly half of spike-specific TCRs.

The CDR3 length is 13 residues. V lost 3 bases to trimming and J lost 1 base, with 6 bases between them. Per the germline V gene, CDR1 is LNHNV and CDR2 is YYDKDF (reference sequence). The origin of this receptor is an adult who received the AZD1222 COVID-19 vaccine. The chain joins TRBV15 to TRBJ1-1; D unclear. The sequenced sample was peripheral blood, obtained 28 days after the second AZD1222 dose. The CDR3 region has the DNA TGTGCCACCAGCAGCTGGACGAACACTGAAGCTTTCTTT. Translated, it gives CATSSWTNTEAFF.